This TCR beta chain was captured by sequencing in a study of early T cells in non-severe SARS-CoV-2 infection. Trimming removed 4 bases from V and 8 bases from J; junction bases left unmatched: 5. CDR3 length equals 13 residues. Germline V gene data show CDR1 as SGHDN and CDR2 as FVKESK. TCRdb analysed the 5' RACE reads with MiXCR anew, one entry per CDR3 protein. The table includes about 58,000 distinct CDR3 sequences, 12% detected once. The material sequenced was whole blood. This clonotype originated in an adult who was a healthcare worker with PCR-confirmed SARS-CoV-2 infection or an uninfected control (not recorded which). The genes are TRBV14 and TRBJ2-1; TRBD1 agrees at 7 bases. The CDR3 spells CASSLGTADEQFF. For the CDR3, the DNA is TGTGCCAGCAGCCTAGGGACAGCCGATGAGCAGTTCTTC. Variable domain in full (rest from reference TRBV14 and TRBJ2-1): EAGVTQFPSHSVIEKGQTVTLRCDPISGHDNLYWYRRVMGKEIKFLLHFVKESKQDESGMPNNRFLAERTGGTYSTLKVQPAELEDSGVYFCASSLGTADEQFFGPGTRLTVL.